This TCR beta chain was captured in a study of naive and memory T cell subsets. Comments on this clonotype: Its antigen is not identified.

The beta constant-region primer was an equimolar mix of two oligonucleotides covering TRBC1 and TRBC2. Four rounds of PCR amplified the ligated cDNA using nested alpha and beta constant-region primers plus SP2. One entry per CDR3 protein, called by TCRdb with MiXCR from the UMI-ligation and nested PCR reads. Of roughly 130,000 distinct CDR3 sequences in the sample, approximately 37% were seen once. The CDR3 has 16 residues. With 0 bases removed from V and 2 bases from J, the gap between germline ends came to 12 bases. Germline loops: CDR1 MNHNY, CDR2 SVGAGI (reference sequence). General study findings and limits: A clonotype means one alpha or beta sequence, not an alpha/beta pair.

CD8 T cells were positively selected from what remained after CD4 positive selection. This TCR derives from a human donor in good health. Sequenced input: central memory CD4+ T cells from blood. The V gene is TRBV6-6, the J gene TRBJ2-3; D is perhaps TRBD2 (5 bases). As DNA, the CDR3 is TGTGCCAGCAGTTACTCCTTGGGCGGGTCCACAGATACGCAGTATTTT. As protein: CASSYSLGGSTDTQYF.